The clone carrying this T cell receptor (beta chain) has a handful of counts. Its target is unknown. These data are taken from a study of T-cell reconstitution after alpha-beta-depleted transplantation in children. Study results and caveats: Diversity and T-cell counts at one year after transplant derived mostly from new T cells. It was surviving recipient T cells and thymic progenitors that gave some patients high TCRbeta diversity at day 60. The origin of alpha-beta T cells about two months after transplant was reportedly several hundred expanded graft clones.

Construction of the TCRbeta library involved unique molecular identifiers. Each CDR3 protein gets one entry after TCRdb re-called the PCR reads with MiXCR. Here the sample spans about 1,000,000 distinct CDR3 sequences, about 29% being singletons. Trimming removed 0 bases from V and 2 bases from J; junction bases left unmatched: 11. CDR3 length equals 18 residues. From germline, CDR1 is SGDLS and CDR2 YYNGEE. Source: PBMCs, mostly from graft donor cells, taken 360 days after TCRalphabeta/CD19-depleted stem cell transplant. The chain recombines TRBV9 with TRBJ2-7; 10 bases are a match to TRBD2. This receptor was obtained from a boy younger than two who had a stem cell transplant for SCID, so the T cells may come from the graft donor. The CDR3 loop reads CASSVEDSGGRKPYEQYF. The CDR3 DNA is TGTGCCAGCAGCGTAGAGGATAGCGGGGGGCGAAAACCCTACGAGCAGTACTTC.